Detailed here is one TCR beta chain. This entry belongs to a study of control samples from healthy donors and cancer patients. This CDR3 spans 16 amino acids. V was clipped by 6 bases and J by 1 base, with 18 bases between them. Germline loops: CDR1 SNHLY, CDR2 FYNNEI. Clones were read by immunoSEQ multiplex PCR, and TCRdb kept only the in-frame ones, dropping some. The sample consists of 140,000 to 150,000 clones, about 91% of them appearing once. The rearrangement uses TRBV2 and TRBJ1-1; the D gene is possibly TRBD1 (5 bases). The sequence was collected from a man under 40 in good health. The sequenced material came from blood. For the CDR3, the DNA is TGTGCCAGCAGGTCCCGTACTTTTGGGGGGAACACTGAAGCTTTCTTT. It is translated as CASRSRTFGGNTEAFF.